These 31 T cell receptor beta chains originate from one sample sequenced in a study of blood T cell repertoires in COVID-19. Clones were sequenced by immunoSEQ multiplex PCR, and TCRdb holds only the in-frame ones, with some missing. The sample has around 70,000 clones; around 90% are singletons. The sequencing input was peripheral blood. The receptor set was obtained from a woman aged 80 or over with active or convalescent COVID-19.

V gene TRBV27 combines with J gene TRBJ1-6; no clear D gene. The CDR3 sequence is 15 residues long. V shed 4 bases and J shed 7 bases, with 14 bases lying between them. CDR1 and CDR2 (germline): MNHEY, SMNVEV (reference sequence). In nucleotides, the CDR3 is TGTGCCAGCAGTTATACTCCCAATCCCAATTCACCCCTCCACTTT. This translates into CASSYTPNPNSPLHF.

The chain employs TRBV6-2 or TRBV6-3 and TRBJ1-5; D gene uncertain. The germline CDR1 and CDR2 sequences are MNHEY and SVGEGT. Between the trimmed V and J ends, which lost 1 base and 0 bases, there was a span of 7 bases. This CDR3 has 15 amino acids. The chain's CDR3 is CASSYWEGSNQPQHF. CDR3 bases: TGTGCCAGCAGTTACTGGGAGGGTAGCAATCAGCCCCAGCATTTT.

This clone came up once. This sequence joins TRBV24-1 and TRBJ1-5; D is undetermined. Looked up from germline, CDR1 is KGHDR and CDR2 is SFDVKD. The CDR3 is 14 residues long. V lost 4 bases to trimming and J lost 10 bases, with 16 bases between them. As DNA, the CDR3 is TGTGCCACCAGTGACGGACCTATTACTAGTCCCCAGCATTTT. This gives the protein CATSDGPITSPQHF.

This sequence joins TRBV15 and TRBJ2-6; 9 bases map to TRBD1. The trim removed 5 bases at V and 0 bases at J, leaving 8 bases unmatched. CDR1 and CDR2 from the germline V gene are LNHNV and YYDKDF (reference sequence). The CDR3 runs to 18 residues. The CDR3 reads CATSSSGQGFSGANVLTF. The CDR3 bases are TGTGCCACCAGCTCCTCGGGACAGGGTTTCTCTGGGGCCAACGTCCTGACTTTC.

This chain connects TRBV4-3 to TRBJ2-3; 7 nucleotides align to TRBD2. V shed 0 bases and J 4 bases; nucleotides not matched to a gene: 13. CDR1 LGHNA and CDR2 YSLEER come from the germline V gene. The CDR3 totals 18 residues. The CDR3 is CASSQEGVRAGVSDTQYF. CDR3 in DNA: TGCGCCAGCAGCCAAGAGGGGGTGCGCGCGGGGGTCTCAGATACGCAGTATTTT.

This clone was detected only once. This chain uses TRBV9 with TRBJ1-1; tentative D call: TRBD1 (5 bases). V gave up 0 bases and J gave up 4 bases, with 10 bases separating them. The CDR3 is made up of 14 amino acids. Germline V lookup: CDR1 SGDLS, CDR2 YYNGEE. The DNA for the CDR3 is TGTGCCAGCAGCGTAGAGCAGGGTGGCACTGAAGCTTTCTTT. The encoded protein is CASSVEQGGTEAFF.

The chain employs TRBV5-6 and TRBJ1-4; no clear D gene. This CDR3 region has 14 residues. Trimming removed 0 bases from V and 3 bases from J, with 6 bases in between. Per the germline V gene, CDR1 is SGHDT and CDR2 is YYEEEE. The CDR3 loop is CASSLGSSNEKLFF. The DNA for the CDR3 is TGTGCCAGCAGCTTGGGGAGCTCTAATGAAAAACTGTTTTTT.

This chain joins TRBV6-5 and TRBJ2-3; possibly TRBD2 for D (6 bases). The V end was cut by 5 bases, the J end by 0 bases, with 12 bases between. This CDR3 has 15 residues. CDR1 and CDR2 from the germline V gene are MNHEY and SVGAGI. The CDR3 DNA reads as TGTGCCAGCAGTAGGGCGGGGCAAAGCACAGATACGCAGTATTTT. Amino acids: CASSRAGQSTDTQYF.

The chain is built from TRBV18 and TRBJ2-7; weak D call: TRBD2 (7 bases). Trimming pared 3 bases from V and 6 bases from J, leaving 15 bases between. This CDR3 spans 14 amino acids. Looked up from germline, CDR1 is KGHSH and CDR2 is LQKENI. CDR3 protein: CASSPARGRVEQYF. The CDR3, as DNA: TGTGCCAGCTCACCGGCTAGGGGGAGGGTCGAGCAGTACTTC.

The rearrangement uses TRBV5-6 and TRBJ1-1; TRBD1 agrees at 9 bases. Trimming cost V 4 bases and J 8 bases; bases outside gene matches: 15. This CDR3 is 16 amino acids long. CDR1 is SGHDT, CDR2 YYEEEE, per germline. Here the CDR3 reads CASSRNTLDRGREAFF. The CDR3 DNA reads TGTGCCAGCAGCCGGAACACTTTGGACAGGGGTAGAGAAGCTTTCTTT.

The genes are TRBV11-2 and TRBJ1-2, with a possible D match to TRBD1 (5 bases). Trimming took 1 base from V and 3 from J, leaving 12 bases between them. This CDR3 region has 15 residues. Germline-derived CDR1 and CDR2 are SGHAT and FQNNGV. For the CDR3, the DNA is TGTGCCAGCAGCTTAGGGGTAGGGGTCGACTATGGCTACACCTTC. This encodes CASSLGVGVDYGYTF. The entire variable domain, with the rest obtained from reference TRBV11-2 and TRBJ1-2, is as follows: EAGVAQSPRYKIIEKRQSVAFWCNPISGHATLYWYQQILGQGPKLLIQFQNNGVVDDSQLPKDRFSAERLKGVDSTLKIQPAKLEDSAVYLCASSLGVGVDYGYTFGSGTRLTVV.

Only a few counts were recorded for this clone. V is TRBV4-2 and J is TRBJ2-7, with 7 bases fitting TRBD2. The germline CDR1 and CDR2 sequences are LGHNA and YNFKEQ. CDR3 size: 16 residues. Trimming removed 0 bases from V and 6 bases from J; junction bases left unmatched: 11. CDR3 sequence (DNA): TGTGCCAGCAGCCAAGATCTTGGCGGGAGACCGTCCGAGCAGTACTTC. Translation: CASSQDLGGRPSEQYF.

This chain joins TRBV5-4 and TRBJ2-1, with TRBD2 matching 7 bases. CDR1 is SGHNT and CDR2 is YYREEE in the germline V gene (reference sequence). The V segment lost 0 bases and the J segment 5 bases; nucleotides outside the gene matches: 8. The CDR3 is 16 residues long. The CDR3 sequence: CASSLARSGTNNEQFF. For the CDR3, the DNA is TGTGCCAGCAGCTTGGCGCGGAGCGGGACGAACAATGAGCAGTTCTTC.

V usage is TRBV12-3 or TRBV12-4 and J usage is TRBJ2-7, with D tentatively TRBD1 (6 bases). Between the trimmed V and J ends, which lost 3 bases and 12 bases, there was a span of 15 bases. The CDR3 runs to 12 residues. The CDR3 region is CASSFGTPSMYF. DNA of the CDR3: TGTGCCAGCAGTTTCGGGACACCCTCAATGTACTTC.

The J gene is TRBJ1-2, the V gene TRBV19; 7 positions agree with TRBD1. V lost 3 bases to trimming and J lost 3 bases; unmatched junction nucleotides: 13. CDR3 size: 17 residues. Germline V gene lookup returns CDR1 LNHDA and CDR2 SQIVND (reference sequence). The CDR3 region is CASSISYPEGADYGYTF. CDR3 in DNA: TGTGCCAGTAGTATTTCCTACCCTGAGGGGGCCGACTATGGCTACACCTTC. Based on the CDR3 plus reference TRBV19 and TRBJ1-2, the full variable domain is DGGITQSPKYLFRKEGQNVTLSCEQNLNHDAMYWYRQDPGQGLRLIYYSQIVNDFQKGDIAEGYSVSREKKESFPLTVTSAQKNPTAFYLCASSISYPEGADYGYTFGSGTRLTVV.

J is TRBJ2-7 and V is TRBV10-3; possible D gene TRBD2, 5 bases. Trimming took 4 bases from V and 1 from J, leaving 11 bases between them. From germline, CDR1 is ENHRY and CDR2 SYGVKD. This CDR3 region has 14 residues. The CDR3: CAISAVGLSYEQYF. The CDR3 DNA is TGTGCCATCAGTGCCGTTGGACTGTCCTACGAGCAGTACTTC.

This clone was observed once. This chain joins TRBV6-2 or TRBV6-3 and TRBJ1-6; D is ambiguous. V lost 6 bases to trimming and J lost 4 bases, with 10 bases between them. Germline V gene sequence: CDR1 MNHEY, CDR2 SVGEGT. The CDR3 is made up of 14 amino acids. The CDR3 DNA follows: TGTGCCAGCAGCTCCCCGGGGTATAATTCACCCCTCCACTTT. It codes for CASSSPGYNSPLHF.

The chain recombines TRBV5-4 with TRBJ2-3, with 12 positions matching TRBD2. CDR1 and CDR2 from the germline V gene are SGHNT and YYREEE (reference sequence). Germline trimming cut 2 bases from V and 0 bases from J; bases unmatched to any gene: 7. The CDR3 runs to 18 residues. Here the CDR3 reads CASSLPSGRAGSTDTQYF. Written as DNA, the CDR3 is TGTGCCAGCAGCTTACCTAGCGGGAGGGCCGGTAGCACAGATACGCAGTATTTT.

In the case of this clone: Different DNA sequences within this sample yield the same CDR3. The chain uses TRBV20-1 and TRBJ1-5; 9 bases agree with TRBD1. The CDR3 runs to 15 residues. The germline V gene encodes CDR1 DFQATT and CDR2 SNEGSKA (reference sequence). The trim removed 3 bases at V and 5 bases at J, leaving 8 bases unmatched. This CDR3 is CSASPGQGFHQPQHF. The CDR3, as DNA: TGCAGTGCTAGTCCGGGACAGGGTTTCCATCAGCCCCAGCATTTT.

This clone appeared once. The chain is built from TRBV5-1 and TRBJ1-1; a possible D gene is TRBD1 (5 bases). The CDR3 covers 18 residues. Germline CDR1 reads SGHRS; CDR2 reads YFSETQ. Trimming took off 4 bases at V and 0 bases at J, with 22 bases between the two ends. The CDR3 DNA reads TGCGCCAGCAGCGCGGGACCTAGGCGGGGGACTATGAACACTGAAGCTTTCTTT. Translated, it gives CASSAGPRRGTMNTEAFF.

V gene TRBV5-1 combines with J gene TRBJ1-6, with a tentative D call TRBD1 (6 bases). V was clipped by 0 bases and J by 5 bases, with 9 bases between them. Germline CDR1 and CDR2: SGHRS and YFSETQ. The CDR3 loop spans 15 amino acids. The CDR3 coding sequence is TGCGCCAGCAGCTTGGAGGGACACAATAATTCACCCCTCCACTTT. Translated, it gives CASSLEGHNNSPLHF.

The rearrangement uses TRBV7-6 and TRBJ2-2; 12 nucleotides agree with TRBD1. The junction had 8 bases not matched to a gene; V was cut back by 5 bases and J by 4 bases. The CDR3 spans 17 residues. CDR1 SGHVS and CDR2 FNYEAQ come from the germline V gene. CDR3 amino acids: CASSQGTGGMGTGELFF. The CDR3 DNA reads as TGTGCCAGCAGCCAAGGGACAGGGGGCATGGGCACCGGGGAGCTGTTTTTT.

V and J are TRBV19 and TRBJ2-5, with TRBD1 matching over 7 bases. The germline CDR1 and CDR2 sequences are LNHDA and SQIVND (reference sequence). Trimming at V came to 4 bases and at J to 4 bases, leaving 9 bases not matched to a gene. This CDR3 has 15 amino acids. The CDR3 is CASSRQGNRGETQYF. In DNA, the CDR3 is TGTGCCAGTAGTAGACAGGGTAACCGTGGAGAGACCCAGTACTTC.

V and J are TRBV7-9 and TRBJ1-1; TRBD1 agrees at 7 bases. Germline CDR1 reads SEHNR; CDR2 reads FQNEAQ (reference sequence). Trimming cost V 2 bases and J 4 bases; bases outside gene matches: 4. CDR3 length: 14 residues. The CDR3 nucleotides read TGTGCCAGCAGCTTACCAGGGGGGATCACTGAAGCTTTCTTT. Residues: CASSLPGGITEAFF.

This clone was observed a few times. This chain uses TRBV5-5 with TRBJ1-2; maybe TRBD1 (5 bases). Germline CDR1 and CDR2: SGHKS and YYEKEE (reference sequence). V was cut by 0 bases and J by 8 bases, with 14 bases left in between. The CDR3 contains 14 residues. CDR3 residues: CASSLGRGNSGYTF. CDR3 sequence (DNA): TGTGCCAGCAGCTTGGGGCGGGGGAATAGCGGCTACACCTTC.

The rearrangement uses TRBV9 and TRBJ2-3; 12 nucleotides align to TRBD2. The J segment lost 0 bases and the V segment lost 0 bases, leaving 5 bases of the junction unmatched. CDR3 length: 18 residues. Germline CDR1 and CDR2: SGDLS and YYNGEE. The CDR3 loop is CASSVETSGGPSTDTQYF. In nucleotides, the CDR3 is TGTGCCAGCAGCGTAGAGACTAGCGGGGGACCTAGCACAGATACGCAGTATTTT.

This clone is a singleton in its sample. The rearrangement uses TRBV5-6 and TRBJ2-3; TRBD2 might be the D (6 bases). V was clipped by 4 bases and J by 9 bases, with 18 bases between them. The CDR3 totals 14 residues. Germline V gene lookup returns CDR1 SGHDT and CDR2 YYEEEE. The CDR3 nucleotides are TGTGCCAGCAGCCCGGGGGACGGCTGGCGCACGCAGTATTTT. Its protein is CASSPGDGWRTQYF.

This clone occurred once. The chain links TRBV7-9 to TRBJ1-5; D call uncertain. The germline V gene has CDR1 SEHNR and CDR2 FQNEAQ (reference sequence). The V end lost 5 bases, the J end lost 3 bases, and 5 bases lay between the germline ends. The CDR3 has 12 residues. The CDR3 loop reads CASSPVNQPQHF. The CDR3 DNA follows: TGTGCCAGCAGCCCGGTCAATCAGCCCCAGCATTTT.

The chain combines TRBV29-1 with TRBJ2-7; 11 nucleotides align to TRBD1. The CDR3 runs 14 residues. Germline assignment: CDR1 SQVTM and CDR2 ANQGSEA. V shed 4 bases and J 3 bases; nucleotides not matched to a gene: 5. The CDR3 DNA reads as TGCAGCGTTGGACGGACAGGGGGCAACTACGAGCAGTACTTC. It codes for CSVGRTGGNYEQYF.

The rearrangement joins TRBV19 to TRBJ1-6; 7 bases line up with TRBD1. The CDR3 totals 16 residues. Germline values: CDR1 LNHDA, CDR2 SQIVND (reference sequence). V trimming: 6 bases; J trimming: 2 bases; junction bases outside the gene matches: 7. CDR3: CASRDRAGTYNSPLHF. Written as DNA, the CDR3 is TGTGCCAGTAGAGACAGGGCGGGAACCTATAATTCACCCCTCCACTTT.

The rearrangement joins TRBV9 to TRBJ2-7, with 8 bases lining up with TRBD1. Losses at the gene ends were 4 bases for V and 7 bases for J; bases not matched to a gene: 13. The CDR3 has 15 amino acids. The V gene's germline CDR1 is SGDLS and CDR2 YYNGEE. As DNA, the CDR3 is TGTGCCAGCAGCACGACCATGACAGGGGCAAGAGAGCAGTACTTC. Its translation is CASSTTMTGAREQYF.